This T cell receptor (beta chain) was recorded in a study of CXCR3-negative and CXCR3-positive naive CD8 T cells. At the level of the study: Across all libraries, TRB reads numbered approximately 150 million, with about 1.5 +/- 0.3 million in each library.

Details on this clonotype: Its antigen is not identified.

Sorting was done in triplicate for each CD8+ T cell subset (about 300,000 cells each). Naive cells were sorted as CD45RO-, CCR7+, CD27+ and CD95-. The CDR3 totals 14 residues. The germline V gene encodes CDR1 SGHVS and CDR2 FNYEAQ. Study-level findings and limits: A higher hydrophobicity marked the TRB CDR3s of CXCR3-positive naive cells versus CXCR3-negative naive cells. After cryopreservation, expression of CXCR3 was partially reduced, and most assays were run with fresh PBMCs.

The authors prepared UMI-labeled TRB cDNA libraries by 5' RACE. TCRdb reprocessed the 5' RACE reads and keeps a single row for each CDR3 protein, giving no DNA. The sample totals 150,000 to 180,000 distinct CDR3 sequences. Sequenced sample: naive CXCR3+ CD8+ T cells from blood. Subset of the sample: CD45RO-CCR7+CD27+CD95- naive CD8+ T cells expressing CXCR3 (TNR3+). The chain is built from TRBV7-6 and TRBJ2-5; no DNA is available, so the TRBD2 call from TCRdb remains unchecked. The sequence came from a human donor in good health. Some clones in this sample may be carry-over from other donors' samples. CDR3 sequence: CASSLAGGTETQYF.